This TCR beta chain was sequenced for a study of cytomegalovirus exposure and HLA in healthy donors. Study findings and constraints: In presence/absence analyses, roughly uniform sequencing depth across donors was assumed.

Everyone who donated was a healthy bone marrow donor. Notes on this clone: No antigen is known for it.

PCR involved 60 Vbeta and 13 Jbeta primers. Authors' methods: Per a later analysis, the number of unique TCR beta chains was about 80 million, of which 10 million to 11 million were shared. Clones were sequenced by immunoSEQ multiplex PCR, and TCRdb holds only the in-frame ones, with some missing. Clone size and the V and J calls come from that table; the DNA yielded D and trimming. The record lists around 75,000 clones, of which the ten most abundant hold roughly 1.5%. V lost 5 bases and J lost 3, with 17 bases in between. The germline V gene encodes CDR1 MNHEY and CDR2 SVGAGI. The CDR3 has 15 amino acids.

Material for sequencing was PBMCs. The chain is built from TRBV6-5 and TRBJ2-7, with D possibly matching TRBD2 (6 bases). The TCR sequence derives from a woman aged 55-69 years in good health and CMV-seronegative. The CDR3 nucleotides are TGTGCCAGCAGTCTATCGGCGGGACCCGGCTACGAGCAGTACTTC. Translating it yields CASSLSAGPGYEQYF.